The clone carrying this TCR beta chain occurred many times. Its specificity is not known. After removal of 3 bases from V and 7 bases from J, the junction contained 3 bases not matched to a gene. The CDR3 loop spans 13 amino acids. Germline loops: CDR1 SQVTM, CDR2 ANQGSEA. Combining iRepertoire HTBI primers with Arm-PCR of CDR3 regions, the authors built TCR beta libraries. One entry per CDR3 protein, called by TCRdb with MiXCR from the multiplex PCR reads. The table shows under 800,000 distinct CDR3 sequences, with 15% to 20% occurring only once. Time point given: newly diagnosed GD, antithyroid drugs for less than 3 months. Extracted RNA from PBMCs served as the source of the TCR library. The patients were enrolled through endocrinology in Xi'an, China. The data belong to a study of regulatory T cells in long-lasting Graves disease. Points from the study as a whole: Persistent disease showed a preference for TRBV28, TRBJ1-2 and TRBJ2-5.

This same sample was also taken into another study, of T cells in Graves' hyperthyroidism and ophthalmopathy.

This clonotype was obtained from a woman aged 25 to 39 with Graves disease. This sequence joins TRBV29-1 and TRBJ2-7; the match to TRBD2 covers 13 bases. The sequencing here drew on peripheral blood mononuclear cells (PBMCs), taken at new diagnosis, from a patient treated with antithyroid drugs. In DNA, the CDR3 is TGCAGCGTTGAGGGACTAGCGGGACGGGAGCAGTACTTC. This gives the protein CSVEGLAGREQYF.